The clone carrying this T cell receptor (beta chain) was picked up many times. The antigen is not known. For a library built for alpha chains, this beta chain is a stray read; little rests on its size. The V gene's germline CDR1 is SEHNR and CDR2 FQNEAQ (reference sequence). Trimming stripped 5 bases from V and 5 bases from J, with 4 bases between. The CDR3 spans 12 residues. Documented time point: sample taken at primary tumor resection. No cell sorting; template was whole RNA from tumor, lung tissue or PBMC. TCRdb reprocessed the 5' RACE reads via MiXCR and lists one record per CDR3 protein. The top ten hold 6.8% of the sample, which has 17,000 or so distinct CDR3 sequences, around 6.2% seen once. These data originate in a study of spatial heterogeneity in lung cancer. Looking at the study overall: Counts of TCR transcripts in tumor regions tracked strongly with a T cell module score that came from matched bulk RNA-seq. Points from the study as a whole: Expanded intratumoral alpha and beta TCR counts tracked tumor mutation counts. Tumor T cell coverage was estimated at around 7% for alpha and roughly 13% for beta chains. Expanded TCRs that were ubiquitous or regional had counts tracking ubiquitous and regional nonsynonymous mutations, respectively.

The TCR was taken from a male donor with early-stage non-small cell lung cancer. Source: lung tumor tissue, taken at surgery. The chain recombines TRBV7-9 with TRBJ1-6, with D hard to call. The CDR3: CASSDHNSPLHF. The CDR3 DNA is TGTGCCAGCAGCGACCATAATTCACCCCTCCACTTT. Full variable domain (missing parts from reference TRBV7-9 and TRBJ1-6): DTGVSQNPRHKITKRGQNVTFRCDPISEHNRLYWYRQTLGQGPEFLTYFQNEAQLEKSRLLSDRFSAERPKGSFSTLEIQRTEQGDSAMYLCASSDHNSPLHFGNGTRLTVT.